The 8 T cell receptor beta chains presented below share a single source sample, sequenced in a study of CD8 T cells in ankylosing spondylitis. Using its own MiXCR run on the 5' RACE reads, TCRdb lists one record per CDR3 protein. Among some 30,000 distinct CDR3 sequences, 12% to 15% were seen once, and the ten largest hold about a third. What was sequenced was blood. The source is a male donor with ankylosing spondylitis or in good health (not recorded which).

The J gene is TRBJ2-1, the V gene TRBV29-1; 9 nucleotides match TRBD2. V lost 7 bases, J lost 10 bases, and 11 bases stayed unmatched. CDR1 is SQVTM, CDR2 ANQGSEA, per germline. The CDR3 consists of 13 residues. Here the CDR3 reads CSARTSAPGEQFF. CDR3 sequence (DNA): TGCAGCGCCCGGACTAGCGCCCCGGGAGAGCAGTTCTTC.

This clonotype has just a few counts. In DNA form, the CDR3 reads TGCGCCAGCAGCCTTAGTGGGCAGGGAGGCAATGAGCAGTTCTTC. This gives the protein CASSLSGQGGNEQFF. The chain links TRBV5-1 to TRBJ2-1; tentative D call: TRBD2 (6 bases). This CDR3 has 15 residues. Per germline, CDR1 SGHRS and CDR2 YFSETQ. Trimming took off 4 bases at V and 6 bases at J, with 17 bases between the two ends.

This clonotype was picked up one time. The chain has TRBV10-2 and TRBJ1-1, with D possibly matching TRBD1 (5 bases). The CDR3 extends over 13 amino acids. V dropped 6 bases and J dropped 7 bases, with 15 bases sitting between them. Germline CDR1 and CDR2: WSHSY and SAAADI. The CDR3, as DNA: TGCGCCAGCAGGGAGCCCCGACAGAATGAAGCTTTCTTT. Residues: CASREPRQNEAFF.

This clonotype was seen at least ten times. The rearrangement joins TRBV12-3 or TRBV12-4 to TRBJ2-2, with 11 nucleotides matching TRBD1. The CDR3 loop spans 17 amino acids. The trim removed 2 bases at V and 6 bases at J, leaving 8 bases unmatched. The CDR3 loop reads CASSLRSGGQGAGELFF. The DNA of the CDR3 is TGTGCCAGCAGTTTAAGGTCCGGGGGACAGGGGGCCGGGGAGCTGTTTTTT.

The CDR3 nucleotides are TGCAGCGTTGAAGAGGTAGGGGGGACATACAATGAGCAGTTCTTC. Residues: CSVEEVGGTYNEQFF. V is TRBV29-1 and J is TRBJ2-1; D is possibly TRBD1 or TRBD2 (6 bases each). This CDR3 is built from 15 residues. In germline, CDR1 is SQVTM, CDR2 ANQGSEA. Deletions cut 0 bases from V and 4 bases from J, with 13 bases between.

This sequence joins TRBV6-6 and TRBJ2-3, with 13 bases identical to TRBD2. Germline values: CDR1 MNHNY, CDR2 SVGAGI (reference sequence). J was trimmed by 4 bases and V by 6 bases; bases with no gene match: 10. This CDR3 is 17 amino acids long. CDR3 DNA: TGTGCCAGCAGAAGGACTAGCGGGAGCTACGAGGCAGATACGCAGTATTTT. This codes for CASRRTSGSYEADTQYF.

The gene calls are TRBV5-6 and TRBJ2-3; D is undetermined. The germline gives CDR1 SGHDT, CDR2 YYEEEE. The CDR3 length is 13 residues. V was trimmed by 4 bases and J by 3 bases, leaving 9 bases between them. The CDR3 DNA reads as TGTGCCAGCAGCCCGACGGGTACAGATACGCAGTATTTT. It yields the protein CASSPTGTDTQYF.

The J gene is TRBJ2-3, the V gene TRBV5-1, with D perhaps matching TRBD1 or TRBD2 (7 bases each). V was cut by 0 bases and J by 6 bases, with 14 bases left in between. Per the germline V gene, CDR1 is SGHRS and CDR2 is YFSETQ. There are 15 residues in the CDR3. In nucleotides, the CDR3 is TGCGCCAGCAGCTTGGGCACAGGGGAGGGGGATACGCAGTATTTT. Translated, it gives CASSLGTGEGDTQYF.